Listed below are T cell receptor beta chains from one sample, sequenced in a study of blood T cell repertoires in COVID-19. TCRdb keeps only in-frame clones here, not all; method: immunoSEQ multiplex PCR. The table lists fewer than 350,000 clones, roughly 85% of them singletons. What was sequenced was PBMCs or T cells enriched from blood (not recorded which). These receptors came from a young man who had recovered from COVID-19. Each CDR3 is given with its conserved first and last residue. Fields, in order: J gene, V gene, D gene, CDR3 protein. A D gene is named only where the DNA matches it firmly.

J gene: TRBJ2-7
V gene: TRBV2
D gene: -
CDR3 protein: CASSETGYEQYF

J gene: TRBJ1-2
V gene: TRBV5-1
D gene: TRBD1
CDR3 protein: CASSQTGTGDRGYTF

J gene: TRBJ2-7
V gene: TRBV5-1
D gene: TRBD1
CDR3 protein: CASSSRTGGGEQYF

J gene: TRBJ2-2
V gene: TRBV4-2
D gene: TRBD1
CDR3 protein: CAKLDRELTGELFF

J gene: TRBJ1-2
V gene: TRBV19
D gene: -
CDR3 protein: CASSIKTEGGYTF

J gene: TRBJ2-3
V gene: TRBV6-2/TRBV6-3
D gene: TRBD1
CDR3 protein: CASSYSTPFVRGQRYTDTQYF

J gene: TRBJ1-1
V gene: TRBV10-3
D gene: -
CDR3 protein: CAISEYNRNTEAFF

J gene: TRBJ2-2
V gene: TRBV12-5
D gene: -
CDR3 protein: CASGGRDTHYTGELFF

J gene: TRBJ2-3
V gene: TRBV12-3/TRBV12-4
D gene: -
CDR3 protein: CATRPGGTDTQYF

J gene: TRBJ2-3
V gene: TRBV27
D gene: TRBD2
CDR3 protein: CASSLYSSGGTDTQYF

J gene: TRBJ1-2
V gene: TRBV10-3
D gene: -
CDR3 protein: CAISDLQGGGYTF

J gene: TRBJ1-3
V gene: TRBV9
D gene: -
CDR3 protein: CASSGSTVSGNTIYF

J gene: TRBJ1-1
V gene: TRBV5-1
D gene: TRBD1
CDR3 protein: CASSFTGGDTEAFF

J gene: TRBJ2-7
V gene: TRBV30
D gene: -
CDR3 protein: CAYTTRYEQYF

J gene: TRBJ1-5
V gene: TRBV7-9
D gene: TRBD1
CDR3 protein: CASSPDRGGNQPQHF

J gene: TRBJ1-1
V gene: TRBV4-2
D gene: -
CDR3 protein: CASSQDFPGSGTEAFF

J gene: TRBJ1-5
V gene: TRBV2
D gene: TRBD1
CDR3 protein: CASSEGDRDDQPQHF

J gene: TRBJ2-5
V gene: TRBV7-6
D gene: TRBD2
CDR3 protein: CASSSSLGLAAKETQYF

J gene: TRBJ2-7
V gene: TRBV11-2
D gene: TRBD1
CDR3 protein: CASSRAGTGIGEQYF

J gene: TRBJ2-5
V gene: TRBV18
D gene: TRBD2
CDR3 protein: CASSPSRGGLETQYF

J gene: TRBJ1-6
V gene: TRBV10-1
D gene: TRBD1
CDR3 protein: CASIGPPGQGANSPLHF

J gene: TRBJ2-2
V gene: TRBV5-1
D gene: -
CDR3 protein: CASSLVSTGELFF